Each of the 15 T cell receptor beta chains below was sequenced from the same sample in a study of STAT5B mutations in CD4+ large granular lymphocyte leukemia. TCRdb's copy holds only in-frame clones and misses some; the assay was immunoSEQ multiplex PCR. The table has roughly 46,000 clones, about four fifths seen once. Specimen: CD4+ T cells from blood buffy coats. These receptors were taken from a human donor in good health.

The gene calls are TRBV9 and TRBJ2-1, with TRBD2 matching 11 bases. V lost 2 bases and J lost 6; bases outside the gene matches: 10. This CDR3 has 17 residues. Germline V CDR1 and CDR2: SGDLS, YYNGEE. CDR3 residues: CASSVSTSGTTLNEQFF. The CDR3 DNA reads TGTGCCAGCAGCGTGTCGACTAGCGGGACAACCCTCAATGAGCAGTTCTTC.

The chain joins TRBV6-5 to TRBJ1-2; D gene unclear. Germline loops: CDR1 MNHEY, CDR2 SVGAGI. The V and J ends lost 0 bases and 8 bases respectively, with 7 bases between them. This CDR3 contains 12 residues. The CDR3 loop reads CASSYSGVGYTF. CDR3 nucleotides: TGTGCCAGCAGTTACTCCGGGGTCGGCTACACCTTC.

The chain links TRBV6-1 to TRBJ1-4, with D perhaps matching TRBD1 (5 bases). The CDR3 length is 13 residues. The germline V gene has CDR1 MNHNS and CDR2 SASEGT. CDR3 region: CATLLGDGEKLFF. The CDR3 bases are TGTGCGACCCTTTTAGGGGACGGTGAAAAACTGTTTTTT.

The chain employs TRBV9 and TRBJ2-3; 7 bases fit TRBD2. With 4 bases clipped from V and 6 bases from J, the junction kept 14 bases outside the gene matches. This CDR3 spans 16 amino acids. Germline CDR1 SGDLS, CDR2 YYNGEE. The CDR3 reads CASSPPTLAPEDTQYF. The CDR3 DNA reads TGTGCCAGCAGCCCCCCCACACTAGCGCCTGAGGATACGCAGTATTTT. Full variable domain (remainder filled in from reference TRBV9 and TRBJ2-3): DSGVTQTPKHLITATGQRVTLRCSPRSGDLSVYWYQQSLDQGLQFLIQYYNGEERAKGNILERFSAQQFPDLHSELNLSSLELGDSALYFCASSPPTLAPEDTQYFGPGTRLTVL.

V and J are TRBV25-1 and TRBJ2-4; perhaps TRBD2 as D (5 bases). The germline CDR1 and CDR2 sequences are MGHDK and SYGVNS. The V gene lost 2 bases and the J gene lost 0 bases, with 14 bases spanning the gap. The CDR3 spans 17 residues. CDR3 coding DNA: TGTGCCAGCAGTGAAAACGGCCGAGGGAGAGCCAAAAACATTCAGTACTTC. This translates into CASSENGRGRAKNIQYF.

The CDR3, as DNA: TGTGCCAGCAGTTCCGGTGGATCCTACAATGAGCAGTTCTTC. Its translation is CASSSGGSYNEQFF. The rearrangement uses TRBV6-5 and TRBJ2-1, with D unclear. The CDR3 runs to 14 residues. Trimming removed 4 bases from V and 1 base from J, with 8 bases in between. Germline lookup yields CDR1 MNHEY and CDR2 SVGAGI.

This rearrangement joins TRBV19 to TRBJ2-4; D remains ambiguous. The CDR3 is 17 amino acids. The V and J ends lost 8 bases and 0 bases respectively, with 20 bases between them. Germline V lookup: CDR1 LNHDA, CDR2 SQIVND (reference sequence). For the CDR3, the DNA is TGTGCCAGTTACGCCGATCCCAGCACCCTAGCCAAAAACATTCAGTACTTC. Translated, it gives CASYADPSTLAKNIQYF.

The chain combines TRBV4-1 with TRBJ1-1, with TRBD1 identical over 11 bases. This CDR3 is built from 13 residues. The V segment lost 5 bases and the J segment 6 bases; nucleotides outside the gene matches: 2. Germline CDR1 reads MGHRA; CDR2 reads YSYEKL. The CDR3 DNA follows: TGCGCCAGCAGCTCGGGACAGGGGGCTGAAGCTTTCTTT. Translating gives CASSSGQGAEAFF.

J is TRBJ2-3 and V is TRBV7-6; no clear D gene. CDR1 and CDR2 (germline): SGHVS, FNYEAQ. The CDR3 is made up of 12 amino acids. Deletions cut 4 bases from V and 2 bases from J, with 4 bases between. The CDR3 sequence: CASSYYTDTQYF. Written as DNA, the CDR3 is TGTGCCAGCAGCTACTACACAGATACGCAGTATTTT.

CDR3 nucleotides: TGTGCCAGTGTAACAGGGGGCAAGGACTATGGCTACACCTTC. Translated: CASVTGGKDYGYTF. V is TRBV10-3 and J is TRBJ1-2; TRBD1 matches 9 bases. Germline V gives CDR1 ENHRY, CDR2 SYGVKD. This CDR3 region has 14 residues. The V gene end was trimmed by 10 bases and the J gene end by 3 bases; junction bases not matched to a gene: 9.

V and J are TRBV6-6 and TRBJ2-2; 12 bases align to TRBD2. Germline lookup yields CDR1 MNHNY and CDR2 SVGAGI (reference sequence). Losses at the gene ends were 6 bases for V and 5 bases for J; bases not matched to a gene: 7. CDR3 length: 16 amino acids. The CDR3 region is CASSASGRAWTGELFF. The DNA of the CDR3 is TGTGCCAGCAGCGCTAGCGGGAGGGCCTGGACCGGGGAGCTGTTTTTT.

The genes are TRBV30 and TRBJ1-2; 9 bases match TRBD1. The length of the CDR3 is 12 residues. Germline V lookup: CDR1 GTSNPN, CDR2 SVGIG (reference sequence). With 1 base clipped from V and 8 bases from J, the junction kept 2 bases outside the gene matches. CDR3 in amino acids: CAWSEGQGGYTF. CDR3 DNA sequence: TGTGCCTGGAGTGAAGGACAGGGGGGCTACACCTTC.

The gene calls are TRBV5-6 and TRBJ1-2; D perhaps matches TRBD1 (6 bases). Trimming stripped 4 bases from V and 7 bases from J, with 17 bases between. The CDR3 extends over 14 amino acids. The germline V gene has CDR1 SGHDT and CDR2 YYEEEE. CDR3: CASSVAAQGSGYTF. CDR3 bases: TGTGCCAGCAGCGTAGCCGCACAGGGTTCTGGCTACACCTTC.

The chain uses TRBV4-1 and TRBJ1-5; D gene uncertain. Trimming removed 1 base at V and 4 bases at J, with 11 bases between. The CDR3 loop spans 15 amino acids. The V gene's germline CDR1 is MGHRA and CDR2 YSYEKL. CDR3 sequence reads: CASSQGNAGNQPQHF. The CDR3 DNA is TGCGCCAGCAGCCAAGGGAATGCGGGGAATCAGCCCCAGCATTTT.

The gene calls are TRBV11-2 and TRBJ2-2, with 7 bases that match TRBD2. This CDR3 contains 16 residues. Germline V gives CDR1 SGHAT, CDR2 FQNNGV. Trimming took 5 bases from V and 2 from J; bases not matched to a gene: 8. CDR3 amino acids: CASSRTTSRNTGELFF. CDR3 nucleotide sequence: TGTGCCAGCAGCAGAACGACTAGCCGAAACACCGGGGAGCTGTTTTTT.